One T cell receptor (beta chain) is described in this entry. V dropped 6 bases and J dropped 3 bases, with 18 bases sitting between them. The CDR3 is 15 residues long. Germline V gives CDR1 WNHNN, CDR2 SYGVQD (reference sequence). Libraries were prepared by immunoSEQ multiplex PCR; TCRdb keeps only in-frame clonotypes and omits some of them. Here the sample spans some 320,000 clones, more than 90% being singletons. The data were taken from a study of blood T cell repertoires in COVID-19. The source material was PBMCs or T cells enriched from blood (not recorded which). The TCR comes from a man aged 60 to 75 who had recovered from COVID-19. This chain joins TRBV10-1 and TRBJ2-7; maybe TRBD2 (7 bases). CDR3 nucleotides: TGCGCCAGCAGCTCCTCGAGGGGGGGGCTCTACGAGCAGTACTTC. It encodes CASSSSRGGLYEQYF.